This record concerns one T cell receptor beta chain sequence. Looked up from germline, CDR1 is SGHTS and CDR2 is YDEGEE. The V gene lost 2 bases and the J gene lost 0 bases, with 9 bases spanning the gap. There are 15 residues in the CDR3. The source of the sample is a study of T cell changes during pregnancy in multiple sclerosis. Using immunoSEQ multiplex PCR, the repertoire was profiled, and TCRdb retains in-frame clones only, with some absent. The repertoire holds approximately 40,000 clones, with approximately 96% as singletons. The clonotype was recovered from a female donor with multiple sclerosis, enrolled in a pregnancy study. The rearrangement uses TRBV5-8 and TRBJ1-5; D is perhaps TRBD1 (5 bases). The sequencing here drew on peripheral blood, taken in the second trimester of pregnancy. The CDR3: CASSFQGYSNQPQHF. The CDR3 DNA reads TGTGCCAGCAGCTTTCAGGGTTATAGCAATCAGCCCCAGCATTTT.